The next 13 T cell receptor beta chains were all read from a single sample in a study of response to subunit inactivated influenza vaccine. TCRdb re-called the RT-PCR reads with MiXCR, one entry per CDR3 protein. The sample holds 530,000 or so distinct CDR3 sequences, about 25% seen once. This material consisted of CD4+ T cells sorted from PBMCs, taken 4 to 6 days after vaccination. The receptors come from a man in his fifties or sixties who received an inactivated influenza vaccine.

The chain has TRBV15 and TRBJ1-5, with a tentative D call TRBD1 (5 bases). CDR3 length: 14 amino acids. Trimming stripped 0 bases from V and 3 bases from J, with 6 bases between. CDR1 is LNHNV, CDR2 YYDKDF, per germline (reference sequence). The CDR3 nucleotides read TGTGCCACCAGCAGAGACAGGGTCAATCAGCCCCAGCATTTT. It specifies CATSRDRVNQPQHF.

Only a few counts were recorded for this clonotype. The J gene is TRBJ2-6, the V gene TRBV5-6; no clear D. The CDR3 is 13 residues long. The V gene lost 1 base and the J gene lost 12 bases, with 11 bases spanning the gap. Germline V CDR1 and CDR2: SGHDT, YYEEEE. CDR3 sequence (DNA): TGTGCCAGCAGCTTGTTGTCTTCGCGCGTCCTGACTTTC. This translates into CASSLLSSRVLTF.

The chain couples TRBV19 to TRBJ2-1; 10 bases line up with TRBD2. Germline V lookup: CDR1 LNHDA, CDR2 SQIVND (reference sequence). With 6 bases clipped from V and 4 bases from J, the junction kept 9 bases outside the gene matches. This CDR3 spans 16 amino acids. This CDR3 reads CASRVSGLAKYNEQFF. The CDR3 DNA reads as TGTGCCAGTAGGGTATCGGGACTAGCGAAATACAATGAGCAGTTCTTC.

On this clonotype: One end of the junction fails to match germline, which may point to a read error. The CDR3 DNA reads as TGTGGCAGCAGCCCCGTGGACACCGGGGAGCTGTTTTTT. Its protein product is CGSSPVDTGELFF. The chain recombines TRBV6-1 with TRBJ2-2; D is undetermined. The CDR3 is 13 residues long. The germline CDR1 and CDR2 sequences are MNHNS and SASEGT.

At least ten counts were recorded for this clonotype. The chain combines TRBV5-1 with TRBJ1-1; D might be TRBD1 (5 bases). This CDR3 contains 14 residues. Germline V gene lookup returns CDR1 SGHRS and CDR2 YFSETQ. V gave up 0 bases and J gave up 2 bases, with 8 bases separating them. Here the CDR3 reads CASSLVDRNTEAFF. CDR3 bases: TGCGCCAGCAGCTTGGTCGACAGAAACACTGAAGCTTTCTTT.

Many counts were recorded for this clonotype. The genes are TRBV7-2 and TRBJ2-5, with 14 bases fitting TRBD2. Per the germline V gene, CDR1 is SGHTA and CDR2 is FQGNSA. Germline trimming cut 5 bases from V and 3 bases from J; bases unmatched to any gene: 2. The CDR3 is 15 residues long. DNA of the CDR3: TGTGCCAGCAGCAAGGGACTAGCGGGGGAAGAGACCCAGTACTTC. Encoded protein: CASSKGLAGEETQYF.

The chain has TRBV20-1 and TRBJ2-1; perhaps D is TRBD1 or TRBD2 (6 bases each). This CDR3 spans 15 amino acids. CDR1 and CDR2 (germline): DFQATT, SNEGSKA (reference sequence). V was pared by 0 bases and J by 8 bases, with 17 bases between. CDR3 sequence reads: CSARDNPGATDEQFF. The CDR3 nucleotides read TGCAGTGCTAGAGATAACCCGGGGGCGACCGATGAGCAGTTCTTC.

The chain carries TRBV29-1 and TRBJ2-7; maybe TRBD2 (6 bases). V lost 0 bases and J lost 6, with 12 bases in between. The CDR3 totals 13 residues. The V gene's germline CDR1 is SQVTM and CDR2 ANQGSEA. The CDR3 DNA reads TGCAGCGTTGAAGAATCTTGGGGAGGCGAGCAGTACTTC. This translates into CSVEESWGGEQYF.

This sequence joins TRBV7-2 and TRBJ2-7; 9 nucleotides agree with TRBD1. Germline CDR1 and CDR2: SGHTA and FQGNSA. The trim removed 0 bases at V and 3 bases at J, leaving 6 bases unmatched. This CDR3 has 16 amino acids. The chain's CDR3 is CASSLAWDRAFYEQYF. In DNA, the CDR3 is TGTGCCAGCAGCTTAGCCTGGGACAGGGCTTTCTACGAGCAGTACTTC.

This clonotype was detected only a few times. The chain is built from TRBV7-2 and TRBJ2-4, with TRBD2 as a possible D gene (6 bases). Trimming took off 3 bases at V and 7 bases at J, with 19 bases between the two ends. Germline CDR1 SGHTA, CDR2 FQGNSA. The CDR3 consists of 16 residues. CDR3 protein: CASSLGPGPRGNIQYF. CDR3 bases: TGTGCCAGCAGCTTGGGGCCCGGTCCACGGGGGAACATTCAGTACTTC.

This clonotype was counted many times. The chain couples TRBV6-6 to TRBJ2-1; D is perhaps TRBD1 (6 bases). The CDR3 loop spans 13 amino acids. Trimming took 6 bases from V and 4 from J, leaving 10 bases between them. Germline V lookup: CDR1 MNHNY, CDR2 SVGAGI (reference sequence). CDR3 in DNA: TGTGCCAGCAGAACTACAGGGTACAATGAGCAGTTCTTC. This gives the protein CASRTTGYNEQFF.

This clonotype was detected ten times or more. One junction end does not reproduce the germline sequence, and a read error may be involved. The rearrangement links TRBV12-3 or TRBV12-4 to TRBJ1-1, with 10 nucleotides matching TRBD1. There are 14 residues in the CDR3. The CDR3, as DNA: TGCGCCAGCAGCTTGACAGGGGGCAACACTGAAGCTTTCTTT. Its protein is CASSLTGGNTEAFF.

This clonotype turned up a few times. The V and J genes are TRBV20-1 and TRBJ2-3; 7 bases line up with TRBD1. J gave up 6 bases and V 6 bases, and 9 bases lay outside the gene matches. CDR1 and CDR2 (germline): DFQATT, SNEGSKA (reference sequence). CDR3 size: 13 residues. The chain's CDR3 is CSAAKKTGDTQYF. The CDR3 DNA follows: TGCAGTGCGGCCAAAAAGACAGGGGATACGCAGTATTTT.